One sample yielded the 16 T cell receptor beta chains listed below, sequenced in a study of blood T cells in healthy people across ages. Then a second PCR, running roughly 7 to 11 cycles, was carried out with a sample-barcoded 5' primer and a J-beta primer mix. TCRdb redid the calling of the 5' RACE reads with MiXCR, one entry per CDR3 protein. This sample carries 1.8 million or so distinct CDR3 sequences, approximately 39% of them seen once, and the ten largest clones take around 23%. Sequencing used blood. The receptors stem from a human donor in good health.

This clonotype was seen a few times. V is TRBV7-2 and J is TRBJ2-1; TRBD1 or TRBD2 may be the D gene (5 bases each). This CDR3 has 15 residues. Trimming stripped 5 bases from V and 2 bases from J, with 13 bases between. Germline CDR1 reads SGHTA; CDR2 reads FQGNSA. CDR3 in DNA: TGTGCCAGCAGCCCGGGACCCACCGCCTACAATGAGCAGTTCTTC. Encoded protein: CASSPGPTAYNEQFF.

The CDR3 nucleotides are TGCAGTGCTAGGACGGACAGGGGAACTAACTATGGCTACACCTTC. Protein sequence: CSARTDRGTNYGYTF. The chain has TRBV20-1 and TRBJ1-2; TRBD1 matches at 9 bases. The length of the CDR3 is 15 residues. Germline V gives CDR1 DFQATT, CDR2 SNEGSKA (reference sequence). Trimming at V came to 3 bases and at J to 0 bases, leaving 5 bases not matched to a gene.

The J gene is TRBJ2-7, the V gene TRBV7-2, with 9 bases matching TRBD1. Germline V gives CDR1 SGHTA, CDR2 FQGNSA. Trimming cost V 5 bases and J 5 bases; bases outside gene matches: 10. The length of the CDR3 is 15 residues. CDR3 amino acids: CASSQMPGQGDEQYF. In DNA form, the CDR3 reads TGTGCCAGCAGCCAGATGCCGGGACAGGGAGACGAGCAGTACTTC. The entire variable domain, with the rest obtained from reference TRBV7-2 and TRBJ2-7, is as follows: GAGVSQSPSNKVTEKGKDVELRCDPISGHTALYWYRQSLGQGLEFLIYFQGNSAPDKSGLPSDRFSAERTGGSVSTLTIQRTQQEDSAVYLCASSQMPGQGDEQYFGPGTRLTVT.

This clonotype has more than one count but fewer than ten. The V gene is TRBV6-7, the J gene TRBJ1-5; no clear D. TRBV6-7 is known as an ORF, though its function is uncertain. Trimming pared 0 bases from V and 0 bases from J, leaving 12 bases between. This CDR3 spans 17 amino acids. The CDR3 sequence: CASSYSTTGNSNQPQHF. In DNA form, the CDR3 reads TGTGCCAGCAGTTACTCGACTACCGGGAATAGCAATCAGCCCCAGCATTTT.

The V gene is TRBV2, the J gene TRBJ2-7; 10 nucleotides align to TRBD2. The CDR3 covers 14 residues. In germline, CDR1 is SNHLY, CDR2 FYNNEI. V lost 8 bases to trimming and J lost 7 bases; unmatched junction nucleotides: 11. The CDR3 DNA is TGTGCCAGCGGAGCCGGGACTAGCGTAGGGGAGCAGTACTTC. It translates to CASGAGTSVGEQYF.

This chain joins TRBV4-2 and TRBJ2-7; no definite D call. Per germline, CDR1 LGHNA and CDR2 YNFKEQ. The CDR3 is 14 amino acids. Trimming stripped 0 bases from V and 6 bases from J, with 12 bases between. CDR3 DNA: TGTGCCAGCAGCCAAGATCATAAACGGGCCGAGCAGTACTTC. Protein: CASSQDHKRAEQYF.

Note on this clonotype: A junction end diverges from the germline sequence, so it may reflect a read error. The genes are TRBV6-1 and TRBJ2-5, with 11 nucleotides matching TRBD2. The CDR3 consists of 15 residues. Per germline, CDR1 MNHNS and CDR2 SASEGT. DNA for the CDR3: TGTGTCAGCACCGTACTAGCGGGGGCCGGCAATGAGCAGTACTTC. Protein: CVSTVLAGAGNEQYF.

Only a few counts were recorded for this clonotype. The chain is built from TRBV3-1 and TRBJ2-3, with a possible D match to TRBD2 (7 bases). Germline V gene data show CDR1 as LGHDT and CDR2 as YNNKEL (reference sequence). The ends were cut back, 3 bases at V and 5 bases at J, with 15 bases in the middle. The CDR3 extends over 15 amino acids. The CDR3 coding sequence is TGTGCCAGCAGCCAGGAACCGGGGGGCTTAGATACGCAGTATTTT. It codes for CASSQEPGGLDTQYF.

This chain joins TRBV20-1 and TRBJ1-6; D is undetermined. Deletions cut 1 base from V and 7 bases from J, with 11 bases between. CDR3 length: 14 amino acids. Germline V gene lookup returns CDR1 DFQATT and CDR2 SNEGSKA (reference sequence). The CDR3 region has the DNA TGCAGTGCTAGAGCAAGGCTCCTGAATTCACCCCTCCACTTT. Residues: CSARARLLNSPLHF.

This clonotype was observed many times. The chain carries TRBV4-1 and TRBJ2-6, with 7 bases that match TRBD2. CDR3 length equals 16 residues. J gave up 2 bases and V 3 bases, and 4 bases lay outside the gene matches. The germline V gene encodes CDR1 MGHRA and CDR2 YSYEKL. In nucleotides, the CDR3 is TGCGCCAGCAGCCAGATAGCGGGCACTGGGGCCAACGTCCTGACTTTC. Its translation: CASSQIAGTGANVLTF.

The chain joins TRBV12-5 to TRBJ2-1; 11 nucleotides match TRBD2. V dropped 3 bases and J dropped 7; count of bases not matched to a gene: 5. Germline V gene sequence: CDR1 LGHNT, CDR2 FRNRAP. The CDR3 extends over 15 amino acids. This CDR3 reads CASGLSSGGQNEQFF. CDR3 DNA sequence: TGTGCTAGTGGTTTATCTAGCGGGGGGCAGAATGAGCAGTTCTTC.

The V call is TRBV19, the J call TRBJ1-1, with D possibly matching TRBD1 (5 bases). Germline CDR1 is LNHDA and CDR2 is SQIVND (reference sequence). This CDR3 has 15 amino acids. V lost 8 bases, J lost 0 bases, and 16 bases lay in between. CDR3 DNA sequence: TGTGCCAGTGGCAGCGGGGGTCGAATGAACACTGAAGCTTTCTTT. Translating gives CASGSGGRMNTEAFF.

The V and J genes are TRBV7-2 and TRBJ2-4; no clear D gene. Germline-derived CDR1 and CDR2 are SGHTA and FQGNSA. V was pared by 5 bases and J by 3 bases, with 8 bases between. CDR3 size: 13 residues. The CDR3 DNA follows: TGTGCCAGCAGCCCGCACTTCAAAAACATTCAGTACTTC. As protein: CASSPHFKNIQYF.

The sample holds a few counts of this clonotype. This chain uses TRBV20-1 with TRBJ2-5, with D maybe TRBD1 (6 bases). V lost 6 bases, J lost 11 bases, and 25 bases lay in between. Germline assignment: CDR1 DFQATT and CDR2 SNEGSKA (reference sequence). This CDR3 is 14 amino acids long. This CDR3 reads CSANRDTGYVEQYF. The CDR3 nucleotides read TGCAGTGCAAACCGGGACACGGGGTATGTTGAGCAGTACTTC.

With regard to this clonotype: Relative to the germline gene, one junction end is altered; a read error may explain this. The chain's CDR3 is CAGSAPLGETQYF. The CDR3 region has the DNA TGTGCCGGCAGCGCCCCATTGGGGGAGACCCAGTACTTC. The chain employs TRBV9 and TRBJ2-5, with D unclear. The germline gives CDR1 SGDLS, CDR2 YYNGEE. The CDR3 has 13 residues.

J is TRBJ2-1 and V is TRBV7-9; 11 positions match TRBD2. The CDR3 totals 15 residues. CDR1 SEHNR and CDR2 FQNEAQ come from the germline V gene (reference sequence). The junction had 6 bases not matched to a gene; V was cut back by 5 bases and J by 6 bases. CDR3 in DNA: TGTGCCAGCAGCATTACTAGCGGGGGCCGCAATGAGCAGTTCTTC. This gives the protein CASSITSGGRNEQFF.